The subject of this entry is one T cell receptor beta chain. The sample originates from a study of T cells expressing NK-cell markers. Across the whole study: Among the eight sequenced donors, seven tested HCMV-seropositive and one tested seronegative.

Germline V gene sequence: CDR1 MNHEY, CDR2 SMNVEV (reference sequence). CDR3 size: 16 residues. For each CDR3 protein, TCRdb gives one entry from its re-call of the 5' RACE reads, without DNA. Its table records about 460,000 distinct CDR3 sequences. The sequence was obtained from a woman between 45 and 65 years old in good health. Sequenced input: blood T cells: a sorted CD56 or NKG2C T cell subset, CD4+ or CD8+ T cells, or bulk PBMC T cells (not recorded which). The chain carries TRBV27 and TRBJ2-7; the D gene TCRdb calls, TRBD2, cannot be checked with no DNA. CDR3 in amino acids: CASSLGEGLVENEQYF.